Listed below are T cell receptor beta chains from one sample, sequenced in a study of beta chain features in type 1 diabetes. Sequencing was performed with immunoSEQ multiplex PCR; in TCRdb, only in-frame clones are kept and a portion is missing. The data contain almost 350,000 clones, around a fifth of them seen just once; the ten biggest clones take up 0.035% to 0.05%. Sequencing was performed on naive CD4+ T cells from blood. The receptors originated from a young woman in good health. The CDR3 runs from the conserved cysteine through the conserved F or W. The D gene is left open where the match is weak. Size values are once, few and many counts, or a class for expanded clones, and some rows have none.

.	15	TRBV5-6	TRBJ2-1	TRBD1	CASSYQGQFLYEQFF	TGTGCCAGCAGCTACCAGGGACAGTTTCTCTATGAGCAGTTCTTC
.	18	TRBV30	TRBJ1-5	.	CAWSVRVGLGGNGQPQHF	TGTGCCTGGAGTGTACGAGTAGGCCTCGGAGGGAACGGTCAGCCCCAGCATTTT
.	14	TRBV9	TRBJ2-7	TRBD2	CASSARDYDYEQYF	TGTGCCAGCAGCGCACGGGACTACGACTACGAGCAGTACTTC
.	14	TRBV6-1	TRBJ2-4	.	CASSENRDLGIQYF	TGTGCCAGCAGTGAAAATAGAGATCTCGGCATTCAGTACTTC
few	11	TRBV30	TRBJ1-2	TRBD1	CAWRDRDGYTF	TGTGCCTGGAGGGACAGGGATGGCTACACCTTC
.	15	TRBV29-1	TRBJ1-2	TRBD1	CSAHYRGIFNYGYTF	TGCAGCGCACACTACAGGGGGATATTTAACTATGGCTACACCTTC
.	18	TRBV12-5	TRBJ1-1	TRBD1	CASGLVRKDRGAHTEAFF	TGTGCTAGTGGTTTGGTACGCAAGGACAGGGGCGCCCACACTGAAGCTTTCTTT
few	13	TRBV4-1	TRBJ2-7	.	CASSQDRAYEQYF	TGCGCCAGCAGCCAAGACAGGGCCTACGAGCAGTACTTC
.	14	TRBV28	TRBJ2-5	TRBD1	CASSDRVYPETQYF	TGTGCCAGCAGCGACAGGGTTTATCCAGAGACCCAGTACTTC
.	17	TRBV19	TRBJ2-1	TRBD2	CASSIRLAGGLYNEQFF	TGTGCCAGTAGTATCAGGTTGGCGGGGGGGCTCTACAATGAGCAGTTCTTC
.	13	TRBV9	TRBJ2-7	TRBD1	CATRDRGGPRQYF	TGTGCCACCCGGGACAGGGGAGGACCTAGACAGTACTTC
.	14	TRBV9	TRBJ1-1	TRBD1	CASSAGTGGTEAFF	TGTGCCAGCAGCGCCGGGACAGGGGGGACTGAAGCTTTCTTT
.	11	TRBV30	TRBJ1-1	TRBD1	CAWSKGGTGFF	TGTGCCTGGAGCAAAGGGGGGACAGGTTTCTTT
few	15	TRBV7-2	TRBJ1-2	TRBD1	CASRIYRGPLYGYTF	TGTGCCAGCAGAATCTACAGGGGGCCACTCTATGGCTACACCTTC
few	13	TRBV5-4	TRBJ1-1	.	CASSLTGSTEAFF	TGTGCCAGCAGCTTGACGGGAAGCACTGAAGCTTTCTTT
few	18	TRBV4-1	TRBJ2-1	TRBD2	CASSQTGPGTRDYNEQFF	TGCGCCAGCAGCCAAACTGGGCCTGGGACTAGGGATTACAATGAGCAGTTCTTC
.	14	TRBV7-2	TRBJ2-7	.	CASSLGQVTYEQYF	TGTGCCAGCAGCTTAGGACAGGTCACCTACGAGCAGTACTTC
.	15	TRBV29-1	TRBJ2-7	TRBD2	CSVAGIAGGPREQYF	TGCAGCGTTGCAGGAATAGCGGGAGGGCCGAGGGAGCAGTACTTC
.	13	TRBV19	TRBJ2-7	TRBD2	CASTRGAGGEQYF	TGTGCCAGTACCCGCGGAGCGGGAGGCGAGCAGTACTTC
.	16	TRBV29-1	TRBJ2-6	TRBD1	CSVEGGKGSGANVLTF	TGCAGCGTCGAAGGGGGCAAGGGCTCTGGGGCCAACGTCCTGACTTTC
.	13	TRBV18	TRBJ2-1	.	CASSDSPDNEQFF	TGTGCCAGCTCCGACTCACCTGACAATGAGCAGTTCTTC
.	14	TRBV4-1	TRBJ2-7	TRBD1	CASRRTGGHYEQYF	TGCGCCAGCAGACGGACAGGGGGTCACTACGAGCAGTACTTC
few	14	TRBV29-1	TRBJ2-1	TRBD2	CSVGLAGIYNEQFF	TGCAGCGTCGGACTAGCGGGAATCTACAATGAGCAGTTCTTC
few	13	TRBV30	TRBJ2-7	TRBD2	CAWSVLGGIEQYF	TGTGCCTGGAGTGTACTGGGAGGGATCGAGCAGTACTTC
.	15	TRBV19	TRBJ2-1	.	CASSPRSAGRNEQFF	TGTGCCAGTAGTCCCCGGAGTGCGGGGCGCAATGAGCAGTTCTTC
few	18	TRBV9	TRBJ2-1	TRBD2	CASSPRIGGTNSYNEQFF	TGTGCCAGCAGCCCAAGAATCGGGGGGACCAACTCCTACAATGAGCAGTTCTTC
few	14	TRBV5-1	TRBJ2-1	TRBD2	CASSLGASGPEQFF	TGCGCCAGCAGCTTGGGTGCTAGCGGGCCTGAGCAGTTCTTC
.	14	TRBV14	TRBJ1-1	.	CASSQELVSSEAFF	TGTGCCAGCAGCCAAGAGCTAGTAAGCTCTGAAGCTTTCTTT
.	14	TRBV7-3	TRBJ1-2	TRBD1	CASSRTGDNYGYTF	TGTGCCAGCAGCCGAACAGGGGATAACTATGGCTACACCTTC
few	15	TRBV5-1	TRBJ2-2	TRBD2	CASSLIQRESGELFF	TGCGCCAGCAGCTTGATCCAGCGGGAGAGCGGGGAGCTGTTTTTT
.	17	TRBV4-1	TRBJ1-5	TRBD1	CASSHLWTGGNNQPQHF	TGCGCCAGCAGCCACCTATGGACAGGGGGCAACAATCAGCCCCAGCATTTT
.	16	TRBV5-1	TRBJ2-5	TRBD2	CASSLEPSGGAGTQYF	TGCGCCAGCAGCTTGGAACCTAGCGGGGGGGCCGGGACCCAGTACTTC
.	12	TRBV30	TRBJ1-2	.	CAWSTGLHGYTF	TGTGCCTGGAGTACGGGTTTACATGGCTACACCTTC
.	14	TRBV9	TRBJ2-7	TRBD2	CASSRLAGEGEQYF	TGTGCCAGCAGCCGACTAGCGGGAGAGGGAGAGCAGTACTTC
.	15	TRBV7-7	TRBJ2-1	.	CASSLGTAQSNEQFF	TGTGCTAGCAGCTTAGGCACAGCTCAATCCAATGAGCAGTTCTTC
.	16	TRBV5-1	TRBJ1-5	TRBD1	CASRAGQGLSNQPQHF	TGCGCCAGCAGAGCGGGACAGGGCCTTAGCAATCAGCCCCAGCATTTT
once	13	TRBV7-9	TRBJ1-1	.	CASSLRTDSLTFF	TGTGCCAGCAGTCTACGGACCGACAGTTTGACTTTCTTT
few	14	TRBV5-1	TRBJ2-1	TRBD1	CASSFRDSYNEQFF	TGCGCCAGCAGCTTCCGGGACAGTTACAATGAGCAGTTCTTC
.	14	TRBV7-9	TRBJ2-7	TRBD2	CASSSGTSNHEQYF	TGTGCCAGCAGCTCCGGGACTAGCAACCACGAGCAGTACTTC
.	11	TRBV10-3	TRBJ2-3	.	CASGYTDTQYF	TGTGCCAGCGGATACACAGATACGCAGTATTTT
.	14	TRBV5-1	TRBJ2-2	.	CASSSRDRTGELFF	TGCGCCAGCAGCTCGCGGGACAGAACCGGGGAGCTGTTTTTT
.	15	TRBV5-4	TRBJ1-6	.	CASSLGGTTNSPLHF	TGTGCCAGCAGCCTGGGTGGGACTACCAATTCACCCCTCCACTTT
.	15	TRBV6-5	TRBJ2-7	.	CASSYSGQPQYEQYF	TGTGCCAGCAGTTACAGCGGACAGCCCCAATACGAGCAGTACTTC
few	14	TRBV9	TRBJ2-1	.	CASSPRLDSNEQFF	TGTGCCAGCAGCCCACGCCTAGATAGCAATGAGCAGTTCTTC
.	15	TRBV5-6	TRBJ2-6	TRBD1	CASGQGSSGANVLTF	TGTGCCAGTGGACAGGGAAGCTCTGGGGCCAACGTCCTGACTTTC
few	15	TRBV6-5	TRBJ1-3	.	CASSYMADSGNTIYF	TGTGCCAGCAGTTATATGGCAGACTCTGGAAACACCATATATTTT
few	15	TRBV18	TRBJ1-4	.	CASSPPSEGNEKLFF	TGTGCCAGCTCACCACCGTCGGAGGGCAATGAAAAACTGTTTTTT
.	13	TRBV7-9	TRBJ2-3	TRBD2	CASSSGARDTQYF	TGTGCCAGCAGCAGCGGGGCAAGAGATACGCAGTATTTT
few	15	TRBV19	TRBJ2-7	TRBD2	CASSIGTSGYYEQYF	TGTGCCAGTAGTATAGGGACTAGCGGATACTACGAGCAGTACTTC
few	14	TRBV4-1	TRBJ1-1	.	CASSQPPAGTEAFF	TGCGCCAGCAGCCAACCCCCCGCGGGTACTGAAGCTTTCTTT
few	13	TRBV7-2	TRBJ2-1	.	CASSSGQNNEQFF	TGTGCCAGCAGCTCGGGACAAAACAATGAGCAGTTCTTC
few	13	TRBV18	TRBJ1-2	TRBD1	CASSPGTDPGYTF	TGTGCCAGCTCACCGGGGACAGATCCAGGCTACACCTTC
.	15	TRBV15	TRBJ2-7	TRBD1	CATSSAGTGGYEQYF	TGTGCCACCAGCAGTGCCGGGACAGGGGGGTACGAGCAGTACTTC